What follows describes a single TCR beta chain. This entry belongs to a study of blood T cell repertoires in COVID-19. Study-wide context: Collection of acute and convalescent COVID-19 samples took place in the United States, Italy and Spain. The analysed material was cDNA or gDNA that came from T cells, B-cell-depleted T cells, or PBMCs.

Germline-derived CDR1 and CDR2 are LNHDA and SQIVND (reference sequence). V shed 7 bases and J 6 bases; nucleotides not matched to a gene: 7. The length of the CDR3 is 13 residues. Original analysis: Reference gene primer amplification yielded estimated nucleated cell counts. TCRdb's table, derived via immunoSEQ multiplex PCR, lists solely in-frame clones and lacks some. V, J and clone size are taken as reported in that table, and D and trimming were inferred from the DNA itself. The sample contains approximately 150,000 clones, 65% to 85% of which appear only once. The source of this sequence is a man between 65 and 85 years old with active or convalescent COVID-19. Specimen: peripheral blood. This chain joins TRBV19 and TRBJ1-1, with 8 bases lining up with TRBD1. Written as DNA, the CDR3 is TGTGCCAGTACCATGGACAGGGACTCTGAAGCTTTCTTT. This translates into CASTMDRDSEAFF.